The next 11 T cell receptor beta chains were all read from a single sample in a study of blood T cell repertoires in COVID-19. Repertoires were generated with immunoSEQ multiplex PCR, while TCRdb's copy carries only in-frame clones and drops some. The profile shows approximately 350,000 clones, roughly 86% of them singletons. Input material: peripheral blood. Every receptor here comes from a woman in her 70s with COVID-19, enrolled during active disease.

This sequence joins TRBV19 and TRBJ1-5, with D possibly matching TRBD1 (5 bases). Germline loops: CDR1 LNHDA, CDR2 SQIVND (reference sequence). This CDR3 region has 10 residues. As DNA, the CDR3 is TGTTGTGGGCAGGGTCAGCCCCAGCATTTT. Translated: CCGQGQPQHF.

The rearrangement uses TRBV15 and TRBJ1-6; D gene unclear. V was trimmed by 0 bases and J by 8 bases, leaving 5 bases between them. The CDR3 is 13 amino acids. Germline V CDR1 and CDR2: LNHNV, YYDKDF (reference sequence). CDR3 amino acids: CATSRDVDSPLHF. The CDR3 bases are TGTGCCACCAGCAGAGATGTCGATTCACCCCTCCACTTT. The whole variable domain, filled in from reference TRBV15 and TRBJ1-6, reads DAMVIQNPRYQVTQFGKPVTLSCSQTLNHNVMYWYQQKSSQAPKLLFHYYDKDFNNEADTPDNFQSRRPNTSFCFLDIRSPGLGDTAMYLCATSRDVDSPLHFGNGTRLTVT.

The chain couples TRBV4-1 to TRBJ2-7, with a tentative D call TRBD1 (5 bases). Germline V gives CDR1 MGHRA, CDR2 YSYEKL. V dropped 1 base and J dropped 3 bases, with 16 bases sitting between them. This CDR3 is 16 amino acids long. CDR3 sequence (DNA): TGCGCCAGCAGCCAAGTATTGGGGCCGTACTACTACGAGCAGTACTTC. It is translated as CASSQVLGPYYYEQYF.

The chain recombines TRBV5-6 with TRBJ1-2; maybe TRBD1 (6 bases). The CDR3 has 13 amino acids. Germline V gives CDR1 SGHDT, CDR2 YYEEEE. Trimming stripped 3 bases from V and 4 bases from J, with 10 bases between. The CDR3 bases are TGTGCCAGCAGCTCACAGGGTAGCTATGGCTACACCTTC. It encodes CASSSQGSYGYTF.

This clone was observed once. This sequence joins TRBV5-1 and TRBJ2-7; 7 bases are shared with TRBD1. Germline V gives CDR1 SGHRS, CDR2 YFSETQ. Losses at the gene ends were 1 base for V and 6 bases for J; bases not matched to a gene: 7. This CDR3 region has 14 residues. The CDR3 region is CASSLIDRVFEQYF. In nucleotides, the CDR3 is TGCGCCAGCAGCTTGATAGACAGGGTTTTCGAGCAGTACTTC.

The chain combines TRBV27 with TRBJ1-5; 7 nucleotides align to TRBD1. J lost 0 bases, V lost 1 base, and 9 bases had no gene match. In germline, CDR1 is MNHEY, CDR2 SMNVEV (reference sequence). CDR3 length: 18 residues. The CDR3 DNA follows: TGTGCCAGCAGTTTATTTACAGGGGCTTGCTATAGCAATCAGCCCCAGCATTTT. This translates into CASSLFTGACYSNQPQHF.

On this clone itself: This CDR3 is also generated by other DNA sequences in the sample. This chain links TRBV6-5 with TRBJ1-1; maybe TRBD1 (5 bases). The CDR3 has 13 amino acids. CDR1 and CDR2 from the germline V gene are MNHEY and SVGAGI. Between the trimmed V and J ends, which lost 2 bases and 1 base, there was a span of 5 bases. This chain's CDR3 is CASSYTGNTEAFF. DNA of the CDR3: TGTGCCAGCAGTTACACAGGGAACACTGAAGCTTTCTTT.

The J gene is TRBJ1-2, the V gene TRBV30; a possible D gene is TRBD1 (6 bases). The CDR3 loop spans 15 amino acids. The V end was cut by 0 bases, the J end by 0 bases, with 11 bases between. CDR1 and CDR2 (germline): GTSNPN, SVGIG (reference sequence). CDR3 nucleotide sequence: TGTGCCTGGAGTGTCGGGGGGCCCTCTAACTATGGCTACACCTTC. The encoded protein is CAWSVGGPSNYGYTF.

This chain uses TRBV30 with TRBJ1-2; tentatively, D is TRBD1 (5 bases). Germline V lookup: CDR1 GTSNPN, CDR2 SVGIG (reference sequence). The CDR3 sequence is 12 residues long. Between the trimmed V and J ends, which lost 5 bases and 8 bases, there was a span of 15 bases. DNA of the CDR3: TGTGCCTGGCAGGGCAGGGATGGGGGCTACACCTTC. This gives the protein CAWQGRDGGYTF.

As concerns this clone: Distinct nucleotide sequences in the sample also encode this CDR3. V usage is TRBV5-1 and J usage is TRBJ2-5; 9 nucleotides agree with TRBD1. The CDR3 runs 14 residues. The ends lost 4 bases at V and 4 bases at J; junction bases unmatched: 5. Germline V lookup: CDR1 SGHRS, CDR2 YFSETQ. In nucleotides, the CDR3 is TGCGCCAGCAGCGGGGGGACAGGGAGAGAGACCCAGTACTTC. Protein product: CASSGGTGRETQYF.

The V gene is TRBV2, the J gene TRBJ2-3; D possibly corresponds to TRBD1 (5 bases). The CDR3 extends over 15 amino acids. V shed 2 bases and J shed 3 bases, with 12 bases lying between them. Per the germline V gene, CDR1 is SNHLY and CDR2 is FYNNEI. The CDR3 sequence is CASSEQGLGTDTQYF. The CDR3 DNA is TGTGCCAGCAGTGAACAGGGTTTGGGGACAGATACGCAGTATTTT.